Only a few counts were recorded for the clone carrying this T cell receptor (beta chain). The sample belongs to a study of identical twins. The length of the CDR3 is 16 residues. Germline-derived CDR1 and CDR2 are SGDLS and YYNGEE. J gave up 4 bases and V 4 bases, and 11 bases lay outside the gene matches. Using its own MiXCR run on the 5' RACE reads, TCRdb lists one record per CDR3 protein. The sample includes around 690,000 distinct CDR3 sequences, approximately 22% of them seen just once. The same data also went into a second study, on T cells expressing NK-cell markers.

The sequence was collected from a young woman in good health. Material: PBMCs. The gene calls are TRBV9 and TRBJ2-1; 7 positions agree with TRBD1. The CDR3 region has the DNA TGTGCCAGCAGCATCCGGGGACAGCAAGTATACAATGAGCAGTTCTTC. Protein product: CASSIRGQQVYNEQFF.